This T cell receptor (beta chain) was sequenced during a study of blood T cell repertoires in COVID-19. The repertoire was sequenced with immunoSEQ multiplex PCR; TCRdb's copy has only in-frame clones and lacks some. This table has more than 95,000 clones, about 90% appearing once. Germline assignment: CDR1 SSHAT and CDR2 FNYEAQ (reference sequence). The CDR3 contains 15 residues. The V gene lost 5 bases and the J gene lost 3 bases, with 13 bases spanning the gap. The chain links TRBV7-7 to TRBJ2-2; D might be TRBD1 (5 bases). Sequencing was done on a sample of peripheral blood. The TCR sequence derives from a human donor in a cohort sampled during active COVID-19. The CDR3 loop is CASSPTRADTGELFF. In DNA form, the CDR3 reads TGTGCCAGCAGCCCCACCAGGGCGGACACCGGGGAGCTGTTTTTT.